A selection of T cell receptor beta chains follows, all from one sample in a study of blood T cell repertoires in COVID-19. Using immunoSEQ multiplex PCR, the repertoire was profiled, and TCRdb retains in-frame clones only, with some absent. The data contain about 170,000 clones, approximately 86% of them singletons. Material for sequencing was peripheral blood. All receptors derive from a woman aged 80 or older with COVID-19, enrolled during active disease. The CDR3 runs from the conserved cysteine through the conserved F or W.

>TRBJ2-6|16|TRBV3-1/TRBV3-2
CASSLRTGLGANVLTF
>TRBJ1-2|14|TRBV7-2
CASSPRTGRDGYTF
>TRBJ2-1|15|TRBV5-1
CASYPGQGDYNEQFF
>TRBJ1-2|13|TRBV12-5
CASGSYSGGGYTF
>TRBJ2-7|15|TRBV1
CTSSPGTSGSYEQYF
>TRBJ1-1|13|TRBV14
CASSQDLVTEAFF
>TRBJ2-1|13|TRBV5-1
CASSPAGVHEQFF
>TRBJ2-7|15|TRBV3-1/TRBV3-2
CASSQVEGGRGEQYF
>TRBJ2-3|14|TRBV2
CASARQGVTDTQYF
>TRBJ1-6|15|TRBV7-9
CASSLSGRGDSPLHF
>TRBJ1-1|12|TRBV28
CASKSGSTEAFF
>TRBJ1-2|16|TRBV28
CASSSQGRGVLYGYTF
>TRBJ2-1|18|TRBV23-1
CASSQSRGVGREFYEQFF
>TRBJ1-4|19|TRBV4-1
CASSQESGQGFATNEKLFF
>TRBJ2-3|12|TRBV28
CASGTSTDTQYF
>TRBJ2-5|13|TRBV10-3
CAISPGRGETQYF
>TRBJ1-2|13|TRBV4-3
CASRRAGSYGYTF
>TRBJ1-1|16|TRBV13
CASSSTRTGWGTEAFF
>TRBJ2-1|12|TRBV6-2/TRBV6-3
CASSRGLNEQFF
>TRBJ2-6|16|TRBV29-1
CSAVTSGSSGANVLTF
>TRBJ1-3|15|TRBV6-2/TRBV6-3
CASRPTGTGLDTIYF
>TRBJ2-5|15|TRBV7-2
CASTKGLAGGETQYF
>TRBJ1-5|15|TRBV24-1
CATSDRTGNGQPQHF
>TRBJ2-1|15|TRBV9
CASSVKLAGVDEQFF
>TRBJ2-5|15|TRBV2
CASSAAGPGEETQYF
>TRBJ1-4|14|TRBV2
CASRRTGVEQKLFF
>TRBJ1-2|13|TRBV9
CASSVVPRHGYTF
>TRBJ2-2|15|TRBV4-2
CASSQDGLRGGELFF
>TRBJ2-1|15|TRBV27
CASKSLRGSYNEQFF
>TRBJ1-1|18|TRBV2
CASSHPMGQGLQNTEAFF
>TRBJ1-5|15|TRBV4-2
CASSQEPGRNQPQHF
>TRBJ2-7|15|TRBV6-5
CASSRGLAGTYEQYF
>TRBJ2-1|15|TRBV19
CASHQAGSSYNEQFF
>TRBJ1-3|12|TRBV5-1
CASSLGTGEVYF
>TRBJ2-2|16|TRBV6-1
CASSVWGGDATGELFF
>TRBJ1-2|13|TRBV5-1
CASSFSGNYGYTF
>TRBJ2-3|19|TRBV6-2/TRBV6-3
CASSYPTSGYPTSTDTQYF
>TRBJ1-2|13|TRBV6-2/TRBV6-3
CASSSAGYYGYTF
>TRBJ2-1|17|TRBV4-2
CASSQYLLETSYNEQFF
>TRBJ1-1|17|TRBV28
CASSTQLRGLQNTEAFF
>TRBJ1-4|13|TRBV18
CASSPLGDEKLFF
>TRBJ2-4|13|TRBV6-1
CASSEQQGNIQYF
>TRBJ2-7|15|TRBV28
CASSLSPRIGNEQYF
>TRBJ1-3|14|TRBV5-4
CASSLPGSGNTIYF
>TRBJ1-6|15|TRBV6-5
CAIWTGTVINSPLHF
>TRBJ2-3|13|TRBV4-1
CASRKEGADTQYF
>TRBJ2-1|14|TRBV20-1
CSASSSGGYNEQFF
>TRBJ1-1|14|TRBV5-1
CASSERTHNTEAFF
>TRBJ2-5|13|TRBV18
CASSPQGQETQYF
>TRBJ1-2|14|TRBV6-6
CASSYSSANYGYTF